A single TCR beta chain is shown here with its context. This sample was included in a study of blood T cells in healthy people across ages. The CDR3 runs to 15 residues. With 2 bases removed from V and 0 bases from J, the gap between germline ends came to 10 bases. Germline CDR1 and CDR2: MGHRA and YSYEKL. It was with a sample-barcoded 5' primer and a J-beta primer mix that a second PCR of roughly 7 to 12 cycles was run. In TCRdb, the 5' RACE reads were re-called with MiXCR into one record per CDR3 protein. The table records about a million distinct CDR3 sequences, around 48% of them present only once.

This sequence joins TRBV4-1 and TRBJ1-1; D might be TRBD1 (5 bases). Sequenced material: blood. This sequence originates from a young man in good health. DNA of the CDR3: TGCGCCAGCAGCCAACTCCTGACAGTGAACACTGAAGCTTTCTTT. Amino acids: CASSQLLTVNTEAFF.